Sequencing of this T cell receptor beta chain was carried out in a study of siplizumab effects on memory and regulatory T cells. Regarding the study as a whole: There appeared to be greater diversity in naive T cells than in memory cells, and naive T cells seemed major contributors to the alloresponse. Among sequences traceable to unstimulated CD4+ memory cells, alloreactive ones were significantly reduced by siplizumab. Confirmatory evidence of suppressive function in proliferating siplizumab-culture Tregs was not obtained.

This clone was observed a few times. Its antigen is undetermined. V lost 1 base, J lost 0 bases, and 10 bases lay in between. The CDR3 is 15 residues long. CDR1 and CDR2 from the germline V gene are MGHRA and YSYEKL. This table comes from immunoSEQ multiplex PCR, and its TCRdb copy is limited to in-frame clones, with some not included. Altogether around 100,000 clones are present, nearly 95% being singletons, with the ten largest covering approximately 0.3%. Material for sequencing was non-Treg CD4+ T cells sorted from blood. The TCR was taken from a human donor in good health. The rearrangement links TRBV4-1 to TRBJ2-7, with D perhaps given as TRBD1 or TRBD2 (6 bases each). The CDR3 nucleotides are TGCGCCAGCAGCCAAGCCGGAGGGGGCTCCTACGAGCAGTACTTC. Its protein is CASSQAGGGSYEQYF.